The clone carrying this T cell receptor beta chain was observed many times. Antigen specificity is unknown. Possible read error: a much larger clone is one base away. The data belong to a study of blood T cells in healthy people across ages. Broader study findings: As age increased, TCR beta diversity per million T cells fell in a roughly linear fashion. CMV status of donors was not determined, possibly confounding expanded clonotype changes.

The people who gave samples were healthy Caucasians from Russia, aged roughly 6 to 90. The CDR3 covers 14 residues. The V gene lost 3 bases and the J gene lost 11 bases, with 22 bases spanning the gap. Per the germline V gene, CDR1 is SQVTM and CDR2 is ANQGSEA. For the second PCR, which ran for about 7 to 11 cycles, a sample-barcoded 5' primer and a J-beta primer mix were used. Any given sample supplied a minimum of 2.5 million CDR3-containing paired-end reads. TCRdb reanalysed the 5' RACE reads using MiXCR and keeps one entry per CDR3 protein. This repertoire shows 650,000 to 700,000 distinct CDR3 sequences, approximately 30% found once; its top ten account for 15% to 17%.

The receptor was derived from a woman of 80 years or more in good health. The J gene is TRBJ2-5, the V gene TRBV29-1, with D perhaps matching TRBD2 (5 bases). Sample: blood. The DNA of the CDR3 is TGCAGCGTTGAGGACTCCTTCGCGAACAATGAGCAGTACTTC. It encodes CSVEDSFANNEQYF. Using reference TRBV29-1 and TRBJ2-5 for the parts outside the CDR3, the full variable domain is SAVISQKPSRDICQRGTSLTIQCQVDSQVTMMFWYRQQPGQSLTLIATANQGSEATYESGFVIDKFPISRPNLTFSTLTVSNMSPEDSSIYLCSVEDSFANNEQYFGPGTRLLVL.